This is a list of T cell receptor beta chains from one sample in a study of blood T cell repertoires in COVID-19. Some clones are missing from TCRdb's copy, which holds only in-frame ones; the method was immunoSEQ multiplex PCR. This sample has roughly 250,000 clones; more than 65% occur once, and the top ten carry around 4.1%. Sequences were obtained from peripheral blood. The receptor source for this set is a woman aged 40 to 55 with active or convalescent COVID-19. Each CDR3 is given with its conserved first and last residue. The D gene is left open where the match is weak. Clone size, where shown, is once, few, many, or a class for clones that have expanded.

V gene	clone size	J gene	D gene	CDR3 protein	CDR3 DNA
TRBV2	-	TRBJ2-2	TRBD2	CASSATGGDTGELFF	TGTGCCAGCAGCGCCACCGGGGGGGACACCGGGGAGCTGTTTTTT
TRBV5-4	-	TRBJ1-2	-	CASSLARLPGGYTF	TGTGCCAGCAGCTTGGCCAGGCTCCCTGGGGGCTACACCTTC
TRBV7-2	-	TRBJ1-5	-	CASSLGFGGIQPQHF	TGTGCCAGCAGCTTAGGTTTTGGCGGAATTCAGCCCCAGCATTTT
TRBV21-1	-	TRBJ1-5	-	CASSKRPNRGTNQPQHF	TGTGCCAGCAGCAAAAGGCCCAACAGGGGAACCAATCAGCCCCAGCATTTT
TRBV28	-	TRBJ1-1	-	CASSFGSTEAFF	TGTGCCAGCAGTTTTGGGAGTACTGAAGCTTTCTTT
TRBV5-1	-	TRBJ2-7	-	CASSLDRGISYEQYF	TGCGCCAGCAGCTTGGACCGGGGAATCTCCTACGAGCAGTACTTC
TRBV28	-	TRBJ2-5	-	CASISRAWYQETQYF	TGTGCCAGCATTAGTCGAGCTTGGTACCAAGAGACCCAGTACTTC
TRBV2	-	TRBJ2-2	-	CASSVEPGELFF	TGTGCCAGCAGTGTGGAGCCGGGGGAGCTGTTTTTT
TRBV2	once	TRBJ1-5	-	CASKQTGSQPQHF	TGTGCCAGCAAACAGACAGGTTCTCAGCCCCAGCATTTT
TRBV7-9	-	TRBJ1-2	-	CASSSGSYGYTF	TGTGCCAGCAGCTCAGGGTCCTATGGCTACACCTTC
TRBV20-1	-	TRBJ2-3	TRBD1	CSASRVPDRVGKDTQYF	TGCAGTGCTAGTCGTGTCCCCGACAGGGTGGGAAAAGATACGCAGTATTTT
TRBV10-3	-	TRBJ2-7	TRBD1	CAILGTDYEQYF	TGTGCCATCCTGGGGACAGATTACGAGCAGTACTTC
TRBV18	-	TRBJ1-4	-	CASSPLGGEATNEKLFF	TGTGCCAGCTCACCACTGGGAGGGGAGGCAACTAATGAAAAACTGTTTTTT
TRBV19	once	TRBJ1-1	TRBD1	CASSIGQGINGAFF	TGTGCCAGTAGTATAGGACAGGGGATAAATGGAGCTTTCTTT
TRBV6-6	-	TRBJ1-6	-	CASSYPKGQGGSPLHF	TGTGCCAGCAGTTACCCTAAGGGGCAGGGCGGTTCACCCCTCCACTTT
TRBV6-5	-	TRBJ1-2	TRBD1	CASSYGGQGYGYTF	TGTGCCAGCAGTTACGGGGGACAGGGGTATGGCTACACCTTC
TRBV4-1	-	TRBJ2-3	TRBD2	CASSQGPYGGATDTQYF	TGCGCCAGCAGCCAAGGTCCCTACGGGGGGGCCACAGATACGCAGTATTTT
TRBV9	-	TRBJ1-1	-	CASSRTTQAFF	TGTGCCAGCAGCCGGACAACTCAAGCTTTCTTT
TRBV7-3	few	TRBJ2-1	-	CASSSTNGEQFF	TGTGCCAGCAGCTCTACTAACGGTGAGCAGTTCTTC
TRBV7-3	-	TRBJ2-1	-	CASSINRADNEQFF	TGTGCCAGCAGCATTAACAGGGCAGACAATGAGCAGTTCTTC
TRBV28	-	TRBJ1-1	TRBD1	CASTAGQGDTEAFF	TGTGCCAGCACCGCGGGACAGGGGGACACTGAAGCTTTCTTT
TRBV7-8	many	TRBJ1-1	TRBD1	CASSRRQGEYTEAFF	TGTGCCAGCAGCCGAAGACAGGGGGAATACACTGAAGCTTTCTTT
TRBV7-9	-	TRBJ1-4	-	CASSLYRGDEKLFF	TGTGCCAGCAGCTTATACCGGGGGGATGAAAAACTGTTTTTT
TRBV12-5	few	TRBJ2-3	TRBD2	CASGFTSGGARASTDTQYF	TGTGCTAGTGGTTTTACTAGCGGGGGGGCTCGGGCTAGCACAGATACGCAGTATTTT
TRBV28	-	TRBJ1-2	-	CASSLFQPEGGYGYTF	TGTGCCAGCAGTTTGTTCCAGCCAGAGGGCGGCTATGGCTACACCTTC
TRBV5-4	-	TRBJ2-7	-	CASSLELFSYEQYF	TGTGCCAGCAGCTTGGAGCTCTTCTCCTACGAGCAGTACTTC
TRBV5-1	once	TRBJ2-6	TRBD1	CASSLTGGRSGANVLTF	TGCGCCAGCAGCTTGACAGGGGGCCGCTCTGGGGCCAACGTCCTGACTTTC
TRBV4-1	once	TRBJ1-2	-	CASSHRAPYGYTF	TGCGCCAGCAGCCACAGGGCCCCCTATGGCTACACCTTC
TRBV6-5	few	TRBJ2-5	TRBD2	CASRTSGGVQETQYF	TGTGCCAGCCGGACTAGCGGGGGAGTCCAAGAGACCCAGTACTTC
TRBV6-5	-	TRBJ1-2	TRBD1	CASKPGQGGGYTF	TGTGCCAGCAAACCGGGACAGGGGGGTGGCTACACCTTC
TRBV5-1	-	TRBJ1-2	TRBD1	CASSFRDRVHGYTF	TGCGCCAGCAGCTTCCGGGACAGGGTTCATGGCTACACCTTC
TRBV2	-	TRBJ2-7	TRBD1	CASIGTGGYEQYF	TGTGCCAGCATTGGAACAGGGGGCTACGAGCAGTACTTC
TRBV4-1	-	TRBJ2-3	TRBD2	CASSQDRRGGTDTQYF	TGCGCCAGCAGCCAAGATCGGCGGGGGGGCACAGATACGCAGTATTTT
TRBV27	-	TRBJ1-6	-	CASTPRGGSPLHF	TGTGCCAGCACCCCAAGGGGTGGATCACCCCTCCACTTT
TRBV11-3	once	TRBJ2-3	-	CASSKGGNTDTQYF	TGTGCCAGCAGCAAAGGCGGAAACACAGATACGCAGTATTTT
TRBV6-1	many	TRBJ2-4	TRBD2	CASSEMAGGGGIQYF	TGTGCCAGCAGTGAAATGGCGGGGGGTGGTGGCATTCAGTACTTC
TRBV9	-	TRBJ2-3	TRBD2	CASSHSGGAADTQYF	TGTGCCAGCAGCCATAGCGGGGGGGCCGCAGATACGCAGTATTTT
TRBV28	-	TRBJ2-1	-	CASSSPWEGGFGEQFF	TGTGCCAGCAGTTCCCCCTGGGAGGGGGGGTTTGGTGAGCAGTTCTTC
TRBV19	few	TRBJ1-1	-	CASSIRGNTEAFF	TGTGCCAGTAGTATAAGGGGGAACACTGAAGCTTTCTTT
TRBV30	-	TRBJ2-7	TRBD1	CAWGTGAKGIEQYF	TGTGCCTGGGGGACAGGGGCAAAGGGTATCGAGCAGTACTTC
TRBV10-3	once	TRBJ2-1	TRBD2	CAISEPVSLAGGRSSYNEQFF	TGTGCCATCAGTGAGCCCGTTTCACTAGCGGGGGGGCGAAGCTCCTACAATGAGCAGTTCTTC
TRBV2	-	TRBJ2-6	TRBD2	CASNAMGGAGANVLTF	TGTGCCAGCAACGCAATGGGAGGGGCTGGGGCCAACGTCCTGACTTTC
TRBV7-3	few	TRBJ2-3	TRBD2	CASSFLASGGRTDTQYF	TGTGCCAGCAGCTTTCTTGCTAGCGGGGGTCGCACAGATACGCAGTATTTT
TRBV19	-	TRBJ1-2	TRBD1	CASSPGGGDGYTF	TGTGCCAGTAGTCCAGGGGGCGGCGATGGCTACACCTTC
TRBV23-1	-	TRBJ2-5	-	CASSQEWETQYF	TGCGCCAGCAGTCAGGAGTGGGAGACCCAGTACTTC
TRBV28	-	TRBJ2-1	-	CASSLRIHGVEQFF	TGTGCCAGCAGTTTGCGGATCCACGGGGTTGAGCAGTTCTTC
TRBV10-1	few	TRBJ2-1	TRBD1	CASSDPGQGISYNEQFF	TGCGCCAGCAGTGATCCGGGACAGGGAATTTCCTACAATGAGCAGTTCTTC
TRBV21-1	-	TRBJ1-6	-	CASSPGGLFSPLHF	TGTGCCAGCAGCCCTGGGGGCCTCTTTTCACCCCTCCACTTT
TRBV6-1	-	TRBJ2-1	-	CASSEQHGSFEQFF	TGTGCCAGCAGTGAACAGCACGGGTCCTTTGAGCAGTTCTTC
TRBV11-3	-	TRBJ1-1	-	CASSRTGHRAFF	TGTGCCAGCAGCCGGACGGGACACCGGGCTTTCTTT
TRBV2	few	TRBJ1-5	-	CASRPQTAGQPQHF	TGTGCCAGCAGACCCCAGACAGCGGGCCAGCCCCAGCATTTT
TRBV7-9	few	TRBJ1-1	-	CASSLRPFSGGNNTEAFF	TGTGCCAGCAGCTTAAGGCCTTTTTCCGGGGGGAACAACACTGAAGCTTTCTTT
TRBV2	-	TRBJ1-5	TRBD1	CASRGTVNSNQPQHF	TGTGCCAGCAGGGGGACAGTAAACAGCAATCAGCCCCAGCATTTT
TRBV5-5	-	TRBJ1-1	-	CASSFSITGPEAFF	TGTGCCAGCAGCTTTTCGATCACAGGCCCTGAAGCTTTCTTT
TRBV6-4	few	TRBJ2-2	TRBD1	CASSETGEATGELFF	TGTGCCAGCAGTGAGACAGGGGAGGCCACCGGGGAGCTGTTTTTT
TRBV6-1	-	TRBJ2-6	-	CASSETEGWANVLTF	TGTGCCAGCAGTGAAACGGAGGGCTGGGCCAACGTCCTGACTTTC
TRBV2	-	TRBJ1-2	-	CASSEALLIDGYTF	TGTGCCAGCAGTGAAGCGCTTCTGATAGATGGCTACACCTTC